The entry below describes one TCR beta chain. The antigen is undetermined. The entry originates in a study of CD8+ T cells in alopecia areata. Findings and limits, study-wide: More clonal than normal scalp was lesional scalp, particularly alopecia totalis/universalis.

The germline V and J ends were trimmed by 0 bases and 0 bases, with 8 bases remaining between them. Germline V gene data show CDR1 as SGHRS and CDR2 as YFSETQ. The CDR3 is made up of 15 amino acids. Extracted from the samples, RNA was reverse transcribed into cDNA to serve as the sequencing template. Some clones are missing from TCRdb's copy, which holds only in-frame ones; the method was immunoSEQ multiplex PCR. This sample has approximately 200,000 clones, with 50% to 60% found just once. Treatment denoted: oral pan-JAK inhibitor, 5-10 mg twice daily. Individuals with alopecia areata gave both lesional scalp punch biopsies and peripheral blood for collection. The sorting of PBMCs gave CD4+ and CD8+ T cells.

The sample in question was CD4+ T cells sorted from blood, obtained at week 4, from a patient treated with tofacitinib. This TCR came from a human donor with alopecia areata. The chain couples TRBV5-1 to TRBJ2-3; perhaps TRBD2 as D (5 bases). The CDR3 loop reads CASSLDGGSTDTQYF. CDR3 sequence (DNA): TGCGCCAGCAGCTTGGACGGCGGGAGCACAGATACGCAGTATTTT.